Listed below are T cell receptor beta chains from one sample, sequenced in a study of blood T cell repertoires in COVID-19. Generated by immunoSEQ multiplex PCR, the TCRdb table keeps only in-frame clones and is missing some. The table records around 130,000 clones, about 88% of them present only once. Specimen: peripheral blood. These receptor sequences come from a woman aged 80 or older with acute or convalescent COVID-19. The CDR3 runs from the conserved cysteine through the conserved F or W. D genes are given only for firm matches. Clone size is not always given. Where it is, it says once, few, many or a class for expanded clones.

d_gene | j_gene | abundance | v_gene | CDR3aa | CDR3nt
TRBD1 | TRBJ2-7 | . | TRBV7-2 | CASSDRDRASYEQYF | TGTGCCAGCAGCGACCGGGACAGGGCCTCCTACGAGCAGTACTTC
TRBD2 | TRBJ2-1 | . | TRBV5-1 | CASSSLSGNEGNEQFF | TGCGCCAGCAGCTCCCTGAGCGGGAACGAAGGCAATGAGCAGTTCTTC
. | TRBJ2-2 | . | TRBV9 | CASSVGSVPGELFF | TGTGCCAGCAGCGTAGGTAGCGTTCCCGGGGAGCTGTTTTTT
TRBD1 | TRBJ2-1 | . | TRBV7-9 | CASSLGPRQGSYNEQFF | TGTGCCAGCAGCTTAGGGCCAAGACAGGGCTCCTACAATGAGCAGTTCTTC
. | TRBJ1-5 | . | TRBV6-5 | CASSYRGANQPQHF | TGTGCCAGCAGTTACCGGGGGGCCAATCAGCCCCAGCATTTT
TRBD2 | TRBJ2-7 | few | TRBV11-2 | CASSKGLAGGEQYF | TGTGCCAGCAGCAAAGGACTAGCGGGAGGGGAGCAGTACTTC
TRBD1 | TRBJ1-3 | . | TRBV18 | CASSPADRGDTIYF | TGTGCCAGCTCACCTGCGGACAGGGGTGACACCATATATTTT
TRBD1 | TRBJ1-1 | once | TRBV3-1/TRBV3-2 | CASSHQPKPGQGVTEAFF | TGTGCCAGCAGCCATCAACCAAAACCGGGACAGGGGGTCACTGAAGCTTTCTTT
. | TRBJ1-1 | . | TRBV19 | CASSKVQGNTEAFF | TGTGCCAGTAGTAAAGTACAGGGGAACACTGAAGCTTTCTTT
. | TRBJ1-4 | . | TRBV19 | CASSSETGRDEKLFF | TGTGCCAGTAGTTCCGAGACAGGTCGCGACGAAAAACTGTTTTTT
TRBD1 | TRBJ1-6 | . | TRBV6-5 | CASTPTGFDNSPLHF | TGTGCCAGCACCCCGACAGGGTTCGATAATTCACCCCTCCACTTT
TRBD1 | TRBJ1-1 | . | TRBV12-3/TRBV12-4 | CASSRQGFGEAFF | TGTGCCAGCAGCCGACAGGGTTTCGGCGAAGCTTTCTTT
. | TRBJ2-1 | . | TRBV7-9 | CASSLGGLNEQFF | TGTGCCAGCAGCTTAGGGGGCCTCAATGAGCAGTTCTTC
. | TRBJ2-2 | once | TRBV11-2 | CASSPRRVLTGELFF | TGTGCCAGCAGCCCCCGCAGGGTATTGACCGGGGAGCTGTTTTTT
TRBD1 | TRBJ1-2 | few | TRBV19 | CASSRETGLNGYTF | TGTGCCAGTAGTCGGGAGACAGGGTTGAATGGCTACACCTTC
. | TRBJ2-1 | . | TRBV18 | CASSPPAGRNDYNEQFF | TGTGCCAGCTCACCACCGGCGGGGAGAAACGACTACAATGAGCAGTTCTTC
. | TRBJ1-6 | . | TRBV3-1/TRBV3-2 | CASSQDPKGFQNSPLHF | TGTGCCAGCAGCCAAGACCCAAAGGGGTTTCAGAATTCACCCCTCCACTTT